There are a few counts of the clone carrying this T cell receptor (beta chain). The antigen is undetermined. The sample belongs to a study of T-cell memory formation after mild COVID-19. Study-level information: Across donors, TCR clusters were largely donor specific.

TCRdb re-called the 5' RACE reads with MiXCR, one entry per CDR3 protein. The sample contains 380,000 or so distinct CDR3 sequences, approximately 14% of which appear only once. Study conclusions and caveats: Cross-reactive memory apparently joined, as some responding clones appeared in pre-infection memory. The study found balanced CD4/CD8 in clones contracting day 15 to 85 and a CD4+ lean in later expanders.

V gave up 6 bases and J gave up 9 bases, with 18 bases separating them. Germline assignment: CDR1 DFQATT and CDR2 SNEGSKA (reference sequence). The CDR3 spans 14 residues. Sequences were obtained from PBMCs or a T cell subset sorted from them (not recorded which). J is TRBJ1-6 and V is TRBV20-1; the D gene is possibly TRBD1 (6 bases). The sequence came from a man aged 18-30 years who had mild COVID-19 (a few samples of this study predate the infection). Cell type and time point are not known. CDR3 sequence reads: CSALSGTTGSPLHF. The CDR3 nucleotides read TGCAGTGCCCTCTCCGGGACAACTGGTTCACCCCTCCACTTT.